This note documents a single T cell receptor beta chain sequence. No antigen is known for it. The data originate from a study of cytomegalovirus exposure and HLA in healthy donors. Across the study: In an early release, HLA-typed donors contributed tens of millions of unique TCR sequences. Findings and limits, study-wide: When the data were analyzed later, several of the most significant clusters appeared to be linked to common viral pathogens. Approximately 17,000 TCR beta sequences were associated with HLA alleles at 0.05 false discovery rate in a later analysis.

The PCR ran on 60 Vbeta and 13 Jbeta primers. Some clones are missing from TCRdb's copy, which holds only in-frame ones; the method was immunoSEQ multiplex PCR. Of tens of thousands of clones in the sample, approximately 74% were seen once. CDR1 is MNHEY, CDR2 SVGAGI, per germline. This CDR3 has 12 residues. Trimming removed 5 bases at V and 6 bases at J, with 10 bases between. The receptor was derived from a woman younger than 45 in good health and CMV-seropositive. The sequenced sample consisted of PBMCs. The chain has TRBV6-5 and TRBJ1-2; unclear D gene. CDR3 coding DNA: TGTGCCAGCAGTACAGTCCCTGATGGCTACACCTTC. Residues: CASSTVPDGYTF.